The TCR beta chain described here comes from a study of T-cell memory formation after mild COVID-19. The overall study: Largely, the TCR clusters proved donor specific. Study-level findings and limits: The authors did not confirm SARS-CoV-2 specificity of second-wave clones peaking day 37. Mostly located in CM and EM were contracting CD4+ clones, with contracting CD8+ clones located in EMRA.

V was shortened by 3 bases and J by 0 bases, with 9 bases between the two germline ends. The CDR3 contains 14 residues. Germline loops: CDR1 SGHRS, CDR2 YFSETQ. Constant-segment-primed 5'RACE gave TCR alpha and TCR beta cDNA libraries with sample barcodes and UMIs. TCRdb analysed the 5' RACE reads with MiXCR anew, one entry per CDR3 protein. The sample carries about 210,000 distinct CDR3 sequences, roughly a tenth recorded once. In this sample, this clonotype turned up a few times. Its antigen is unknown. Sequenced: PBMCs or a T cell subset sorted from them (not recorded which). This sequence joins TRBV5-1 and TRBJ1-2, with D possibly TRBD1 on 5 matching bases. The TCR was taken from a young man who had mild COVID-19 (a few samples of this study predate the infection). Cell type and time point are not known. CDR3 nucleotide sequence: TGCGCCAGCAGCTCGGGGGGGACTAACTATGGCTACACCTTC. It translates to CASSSGGTNYGYTF.